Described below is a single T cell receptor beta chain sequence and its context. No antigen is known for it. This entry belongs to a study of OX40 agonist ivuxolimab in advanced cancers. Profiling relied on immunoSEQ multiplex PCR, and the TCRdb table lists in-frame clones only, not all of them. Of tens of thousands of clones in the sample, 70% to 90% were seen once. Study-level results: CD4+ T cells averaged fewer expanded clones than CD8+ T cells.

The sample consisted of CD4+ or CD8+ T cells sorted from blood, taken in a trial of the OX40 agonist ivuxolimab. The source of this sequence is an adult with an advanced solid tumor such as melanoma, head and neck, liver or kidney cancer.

The CDR3, as DNA: TGTGCCAGCAGCTTAGTAGGTGGCAATCAGCCCCAGCATTTT. Its translation is CASSLVGGNQPQHF. V gene TRBV11-2 combines with J gene TRBJ1-5, with D unresolved. V lost 1 base to trimming and J lost 2 bases, with 6 bases between them. CDR1 is SGHAT, CDR2 FQNNGV, per germline. The CDR3 consists of 14 residues.